These 16 T cell receptor beta chains share one sample of origin, sequenced in a study of T-cell memory formation after mild COVID-19. TCRdb reanalysed the 5' RACE reads using MiXCR and keeps one entry per CDR3 protein. The data contain 530,000 or so distinct CDR3 sequences, 15% to 20% of them singletons. Source material: PBMCs or a T cell subset sorted from them (not recorded which). The receptors were gathered from an adult woman who had mild COVID-19 (a few samples of this study predate the infection). Cell type and time point are not known.

This rearrangement joins TRBV12-3 or TRBV12-4 to TRBJ1-1; D is unclear. The germline V and J ends were trimmed by 7 bases and 4 bases, with 13 bases remaining between them. This CDR3 region has 13 residues. The CDR3 sequence is CASTSTGSTEAFF. As DNA, the CDR3 is TGTGCCAGCACTTCAACGGGAAGCACTGAAGCTTTCTTT.

The genes are TRBV20-1 and TRBJ2-1; 12 bases map to TRBD2. The CDR3 is 17 amino acids. The germline V gene encodes CDR1 DFQATT and CDR2 SNEGSKA (reference sequence). Trimming cost V 1 base and J 4 bases; bases outside gene matches: 8. CDR3 in DNA: TGCAGTGCTAGAGGGGGGAGACTAGCGGGAGATTACAATGAGCAGTTCTTC. Protein product: CSARGGRLAGDYNEQFF.

V is TRBV7-9 and J is TRBJ2-3, with a weak D call TRBD2 (6 bases). V was clipped by 3 bases and J by 0 bases, with 13 bases between them. The CDR3 runs 16 residues. From germline, CDR1 is SEHNR and CDR2 FQNEAQ (reference sequence). The CDR3 loop reads CASSFLVSGSTDTQYF. The DNA of the CDR3 is TGTGCCAGCAGCTTCCTAGTTAGCGGAAGCACAGATACGCAGTATTTT. Combining the CDR3 with reference TRBV7-9 and TRBJ2-3 gives the whole variable domain DTGVSQNPRHKITKRGQNVTFRCDPISEHNRLYWYRQTLGQGPEFLTYFQNEAQLEKSRLLSDRFSAERPKGSFSTLEIQRTEQGDSAMYLCASSFLVSGSTDTQYFGPGTRLTVL.

The chain couples TRBV7-2 to TRBJ1-1, with D tentatively TRBD1 (6 bases). V gave up 5 bases and J gave up 3 bases, with 19 bases separating them. The CDR3 is made up of 16 amino acids. CDR1 SGHTA and CDR2 FQGNSA come from the germline V gene. The CDR3 nucleotides are TGTGCCAGCAGCGGATTTCGAACAGGGATGGACACTGAAGCTTTCTTT. Protein product: CASSGFRTGMDTEAFF.

This chain connects TRBV7-8 to TRBJ2-3, with 7 bases aligning to TRBD2. The length of the CDR3 is 14 residues. The V gene end was trimmed by 8 bases and the J gene end by 4 bases; junction bases not matched to a gene: 9. Germline V gene data show CDR1 as SGHVS and CDR2 as FQNEAQ. CDR3: CASGRGVGADTQYF. The CDR3 bases are TGTGCCAGCGGCCGGGGGGTGGGGGCAGATACGCAGTATTTT.

This clonotype was recorded a few times. The chain carries TRBV5-1 and TRBJ1-2; 7 bases agree with TRBD1. Germline V gene data show CDR1 as SGHRS and CDR2 as YFSETQ. The CDR3 sequence is 14 residues long. Losses at the gene ends were 4 bases for V and 3 bases for J; bases not matched to a gene: 6. The CDR3 protein is CASSPDTGDYGYTF. The CDR3 nucleotides read TGCGCCAGCAGCCCGGATACAGGGGACTATGGCTACACCTTC.

This clonotype was seen a few times. The chain recombines TRBV27 with TRBJ1-2, with D maybe TRBD1 (5 bases). The V gene's germline CDR1 is MNHEY and CDR2 SMNVEV (reference sequence). With 5 bases removed from V and 2 bases from J, the gap between germline ends came to 9 bases. The CDR3 runs to 13 residues. This CDR3 is CASSRTLNYGYTF. The CDR3 bases are TGTGCCAGCAGTCGGACACTGAACTATGGCTACACCTTC.

The chain joins TRBV7-6 to TRBJ2-1; TRBD2 agrees at 8 bases. The ends lost 3 bases at V and 9 bases at J; junction bases unmatched: 7. CDR1 is SGHVS, CDR2 FNYEAQ, per germline. This CDR3 spans 14 amino acids. The CDR3: CASSFPGGNTEQFF. The CDR3 DNA reads TGTGCCAGCAGCTTTCCGGGAGGGAATACTGAGCAGTTCTTC.

This clonotype has ten or more counts. The chain is built from TRBV9 and TRBJ2-7; tentatively, D is TRBD2 (5 bases). Per germline, CDR1 SGDLS and CDR2 YYNGEE. V lost 7 bases and J 0 bases, leaving 14 bases between the germline ends. This CDR3 spans 14 amino acids. CDR3 DNA: TGTGCCAGCTCTTCCGGACTCAGCTCCTACGAGCAGTACTTC. Protein sequence: CASSSGLSSYEQYF.

For the CDR3, the DNA is TGTGCCAGCACCTTCGAGACAGGGGCCTATGGCTACACCTTC. The encoded protein is CASTFETGAYGYTF. The rearrangement links TRBV11-2 to TRBJ1-2, with 8 bases fitting TRBD1. Per the germline V gene, CDR1 is SGHAT and CDR2 is FQNNGV. The CDR3 totals 14 residues. V lost 7 bases, J lost 4 bases, and 8 bases stayed unmatched.

In its sample, this clonotype was seen a few times. The gene calls are TRBV7-2 and TRBJ1-2; the D gene is possibly TRBD1 (6 bases). CDR1 is SGHTA, CDR2 FQGNSA, per germline. CDR3 length: 17 residues. Trimming pared 1 base from V and 3 bases from J, leaving 18 bases between. CDR3 region: CASSLGGSGEPYYGYTF. The CDR3 DNA sequence: TGTGCCAGCAGCTTAGGGGGATCAGGGGAGCCCTACTATGGCTACACCTTC.

The chain combines TRBV13 with TRBJ2-7; 10 nucleotides agree with TRBD2. This CDR3 has 14 amino acids. Germline CDR1 PRHDT, CDR2 FYEKMQ (reference sequence). J gave up 5 bases and V 5 bases, and 6 bases lay outside the gene matches. CDR3 sequence reads: CASSLSGGEDEQYF. The DNA of the CDR3 is TGTGCCAGCAGCCTCAGCGGGGGGGAGGACGAGCAGTACTTC.

This clonotype occurred a few times. The chain is built from TRBV11-2 and TRBJ2-3, with D tentatively TRBD2 (7 bases). The ends were cut back, 7 bases at V and 0 bases at J, with 11 bases in the middle. The CDR3 has 14 amino acids. Germline values: CDR1 SGHAT, CDR2 FQNNGV. DNA for the CDR3: TGTGCCAGCAACGGGGGGCCGAGCACAGATACGCAGTATTTT. This gives the protein CASNGGPSTDTQYF. Complete variable domain (other parts from reference TRBV11-2 and TRBJ2-3): EAGVAQSPRYKIIEKRQSVAFWCNPISGHATLYWYQQILGQGPKLLIQFQNNGVVDDSQLPKDRFSAERLKGVDSTLKIQPAKLEDSAVYLCASNGGPSTDTQYFGPGTRLTVL.

The gene calls are TRBV7-9 and TRBJ2-1; 12 positions agree with TRBD2. Germline lookup yields CDR1 SEHNR and CDR2 FQNEAQ (reference sequence). The CDR3 totals 15 residues. V lost 3 bases to trimming and J lost 8 bases; unmatched junction nucleotides: 5. This chain's CDR3 is CASSFELAGGDEQFF. CDR3 coding DNA: TGTGCCAGCAGCTTCGAACTAGCGGGGGGTGATGAGCAGTTCTTC.

The rearrangement joins TRBV7-9 to TRBJ2-7; D call uncertain. The CDR3 is 14 residues long. The germline CDR1 and CDR2 sequences are SEHNR and FQNEAQ (reference sequence). Trimming took 2 bases from V and 5 from J, leaving 13 bases between them. The CDR3 is CASSLLGSPDEQYF. CDR3 bases: TGTGCCAGCAGCTTATTAGGCTCACCCGACGAGCAGTACTTC.

The chain joins TRBV7-3 to TRBJ2-3, with no clear D. The CDR3 is 18 residues long. Germline values: CDR1 SGHTA, CDR2 FQGTGA. The V end lost 2 bases, the J end lost 0 bases, and 18 bases lay between the germline ends. As DNA, the CDR3 is TGTGCCAGCAGCTTAGCTTTTGGTGTCAGCCGTAGCACAGATACGCAGTATTTT. It encodes CASSLAFGVSRSTDTQYF.